This entry lists 19 T cell receptor beta chains sequenced from one sample in a study of T cells in Graves' hyperthyroidism and ophthalmopathy. From RNA transcripts, TCR beta CDR3 regions were amplified. The study used the HTBI primer set for a first-round RT-PCR of the TCR CDR3. TCRdb used MiXCR to reprocess the multiplex PCR reads, holding one entry per CDR3 protein. The table shows about 840,000 distinct CDR3 sequences, with roughly 37% occurring only once. Sequenced sample: blood. These receptors were obtained from a man aged 18 to 30 with Graves' hyperthyroidism.

This clonotype has more than one count but fewer than ten. The chain recombines TRBV7-2 with TRBJ2-5; weak D call: TRBD2 (5 bases). CDR3 length equals 14 residues. The germline CDR1 and CDR2 sequences are SGHTA and FQGNSA. V lost 2 bases and J lost 7, with 14 bases in between. The DNA for the CDR3 is TGTGCCAGCAGCTTAACCGGGGATACCGGGACCCAGTACTTC. As protein: CASSLTGDTGTQYF.

The CDR3 bases are TGTGCCAGTAGTATAACGGGACAGGCTCCCTACGAGCAGTACTTC. Protein: CASSITGQAPYEQYF. This sequence joins TRBV19 and TRBJ2-7; 8 bases match TRBD1. J was trimmed by 2 bases and V by 2 bases; bases with no gene match: 5. This CDR3 is 15 amino acids long. CDR1 and CDR2 (germline): LNHDA, SQIVND (reference sequence).

This chain joins TRBV7-3 and TRBJ1-2; D not certain. V was pared by 3 bases and J by 5 bases, with 7 bases between. The CDR3 runs 12 residues. Looked up from germline, CDR1 is SGHTA and CDR2 is FQGTGA. The CDR3 DNA reads as TGTGCCAGCAGCTTCAGGATTTATGGCTACACCTTC. It translates to CASSFRIYGYTF.

Regarding this clonotype: Sequence at one end of the junction differs from germline and may be a read error. CDR3 residues: CASRFGQGPNEKLFF. CDR3 DNA: TGTGCCAGCCGTTTTGGTCAGGGGCCTAATGAAAAACTGTTTTTT. V and J are TRBV12-3 or TRBV12-4 and TRBJ1-4, with D perhaps TRBD1 (6 bases). This CDR3 is built from 15 residues.

Here the CDR3 DNA reads TGTGCCAGCAGTGATAGGGGGAACCCCTACAATGAGCAGTTCTTC. Amino acid sequence: CASSDRGNPYNEQFF. This rearrangement joins TRBV2 to TRBJ2-1; D possibly corresponds to TRBD1 (6 bases). The V end was cut by 3 bases, the J end by 2 bases, with 11 bases between. Germline CDR1 and CDR2: SNHLY and FYNNEI. This CDR3 is built from 15 residues.

The gene calls are TRBV20-1 and TRBJ1-1; D is uncertain. V lost 2 bases, J lost 4 bases, and 14 bases lay in between. The length of the CDR3 is 14 residues. Germline loops: CDR1 DFQATT, CDR2 SNEGSKA (reference sequence). CDR3 nucleotides: TGCAGTGCTAGACCCAAGACTATAACCACTGAAGCTTTCTTT. Protein product: CSARPKTITTEAFF.

This clonotype was observed a few times. CDR3 in DNA: TGTGCCACCGGAGAGGCGCTCTCTGGAAACACCATATATTTT. Residues: CATGEALSGNTIYF. This chain connects TRBV2 to TRBJ1-3; D ambiguous. Germline lookup yields CDR1 SNHLY and CDR2 FYNNEI. V was shortened by 10 bases and J by 0 bases, with 13 bases between the two germline ends. This CDR3 contains 14 residues.

V is TRBV5-5 and J is TRBJ2-2; TRBD2 matches 9 bases. The CDR3 length is 15 residues. Trimming removed 4 bases from V and 3 bases from J; junction bases left unmatched: 4. Germline assignment: CDR1 SGHKS and CDR2 YYEKEE (reference sequence). The CDR3 region has the DNA TGTGCCAGCAGCCGTAGCGGGAGCGACACCGGGGAGCTGTTTTTT. It encodes CASSRSGSDTGELFF.

This clonotype was picked up a small number of times. The rearrangement uses TRBV11-1 and TRBJ1-2; D unresolved. V lost 7 bases to trimming and J lost 8 bases, with 17 bases between them. CDR1 SGHAT and CDR2 FQDESV come from the germline V gene (reference sequence). CDR3 length equals 13 residues. CDR3 residues: CASKGKREDGYTF. The CDR3 coding sequence is TGTGCCAGCAAAGGGAAAAGGGAGGACGGCTACACCTTC.

The rearrangement joins TRBV12-3 or TRBV12-4 to TRBJ2-7; D is perhaps TRBD2 (6 bases). The CDR3 extends over 15 amino acids. V lost 3 bases and J 7 bases, leaving 19 bases between the germline ends. The CDR3 loop reads CASSFRRLGAGEQYF. The CDR3 DNA is TGTGCCAGCAGTTTTCGTCGTCTCGGGGCGGGGGAGCAGTACTTC.

J is TRBJ1-2 and V is TRBV6-5; TRBD1 agrees at 7 bases. This CDR3 is 14 amino acids long. The V and J ends lost 6 bases and 4 bases, in that order; junction bases with no gene match: 8. CDR1 and CDR2 from the germline V gene are MNHEY and SVGAGI. In DNA, the CDR3 is TGTGCCAGCAGCCCCGACAGGGTCGGCTATGGCTACACCTTC. Protein: CASSPDRVGYGYTF.

The J gene is TRBJ2-7, the V gene TRBV2, with TRBD2 identical over 10 bases. Per germline, CDR1 SNHLY and CDR2 FYNNEI. Unmatched junction bases numbered 6, after V lost 5 bases and J lost 2 bases. This CDR3 is built from 15 residues. CDR3: CASSPSGGVPYEQYF. CDR3 coding DNA: TGTGCCAGCAGTCCCAGCGGGGGGGTACCCTACGAGCAGTACTTC.

This chain uses TRBV10-3 with TRBJ1-1, with D maybe TRBD1 (6 bases). This CDR3 is built from 13 residues. Germline CDR1 and CDR2: ENHRY and SYGVKD. V shed 6 bases and J shed 6 bases, with 14 bases lying between them. The CDR3 DNA sequence: TGTGCCATCAGGGGAACAGGGATGTCTGAAGCTTTCTTT. Amino acids: CAIRGTGMSEAFF.

The chain is built from TRBV7-2 and TRBJ1-4; the D is unclear. Looked up from germline, CDR1 is SGHTA and CDR2 is FQGNSA. The CDR3 is 14 residues long. The V end was cut by 2 bases, the J end by 6 bases, with 10 bases between. The CDR3 here is CASSLPPVYEKLFF. CDR3 DNA: TGTGCCAGCAGCTTACCCCCTGTGTATGAAAAACTGTTTTTT.

This clonotype was seen ten or more times. The chain joins TRBV29-1 to TRBJ1-1; possible D gene TRBD1, 6 bases. Trimming shortened V by 7 bases and J by 4 bases, and 13 bases separated the two germline ends. The V gene's germline CDR1 is SQVTM and CDR2 ANQGSEA. The CDR3 contains 12 residues. This CDR3 reads CSGMHRATEAFF. The CDR3 region has the DNA TGCAGCGGGATGCACAGGGCCACTGAAGCTTTCTTT.

There are a few counts of this clonotype. The chain carries TRBV7-9 and TRBJ1-5; D might be TRBD1 (6 bases). Between the trimmed V and J ends, which lost 5 bases and 4 bases, there was a span of 15 bases. Germline values: CDR1 SEHNR, CDR2 FQNEAQ (reference sequence). The CDR3 extends over 15 amino acids. CDR3 amino acids: CASSQADSPNQPQHF. DNA for the CDR3: TGTGCCAGCAGCCAAGCGGACAGCCCTAATCAGCCCCAGCATTTT.

This chain joins TRBV12-3 or TRBV12-4 and TRBJ1-2, with a tentative D call TRBD1 (6 bases). CDR3 length: 13 amino acids. The ends were cut back, 4 bases at V and 7 bases at J, with 13 bases in the middle. The CDR3 DNA follows: TGTGCCAGCAGTTCAGGGGAAGGGGCTGGCTACACCTTC. This codes for CASSSGEGAGYTF.

This clonotype was picked up a small number of times. This chain uses TRBV20-1 with TRBJ2-5, with D possibly matching TRBD2 (6 bases). V lost 4 bases and J 1 base, leaving 16 bases between the germline ends. This CDR3 has 15 residues. Germline CDR1 DFQATT, CDR2 SNEGSKA (reference sequence). CDR3 nucleotide sequence: TGCAGTGCTAAGTACGGGAGAAAAACCCAAGAGACCCAGTACTTC. It translates to CSAKYGRKTQETQYF.

The rearrangement joins TRBV7-2 to TRBJ1-4; a weak D match, TRBD1 (6 bases). CDR1 SGHTA and CDR2 FQGNSA come from the germline V gene. Trimming pared 5 bases from V and 8 bases from J, leaving 15 bases between. This CDR3 has 14 amino acids. CDR3 sequence reads: CASSPQGRREKLFF. The CDR3 DNA follows: TGTGCCAGCAGCCCCCAGGGGAGAAGGGAAAAACTGTTTTTT.